This passage covers 10 T cell receptor beta chains from one sample sequenced in a study of identical twins. From the 5' RACE reads, TCRdb called clonotypes with MiXCR, one entry per CDR3 protein. The sample consists of 1.5 million to 2 million distinct CDR3 sequences, under 35% of them appearing once. Sequenced input: cord blood. These TCRs come from a newborn girl in good health.

V is TRBV6-1 and J is TRBJ2-4; a weak D match, TRBD2 (5 bases). Germline CDR1 and CDR2: MNHNS and SASEGT. The V and J ends lost 8 bases and 1 base respectively, with 18 bases between them. The CDR3 covers 16 residues. CDR3 residues: CASRTLYSSAKNIQYF. The CDR3 nucleotides are TGTGCCAGCCGGACTCTTTATAGCTCGGCCAAAAACATTCAGTACTTC.

In the case of this clonotype: A read error may explain this, as a much larger clone is one base away. The chain combines TRBV14 with TRBJ2-5, with TRBD1 matching over 10 bases. Germline CDR1 and CDR2: SGHDN and FVKESK. Losses at the gene ends were 4 bases for V and 11 bases for J; bases not matched to a gene: 13. There are 15 residues in the CDR3. The CDR3 nucleotides are TGTGCCAGCAGCCTTTGGACAGGGGGGAACAATGAGCAGTACTTC. Amino acids: CASSLWTGGNNEQYF.

This clonotype was detected only a few times. V is TRBV10-3 and J is TRBJ1-2; D gene unclear. In germline, CDR1 is ENHRY, CDR2 SYGVKD. The CDR3 is 11 amino acids. Trimming stripped 9 bases from V and 9 bases from J, with 14 bases between. CDR3 nucleotide sequence: TGTGCCATGCGCGAGGCACAGAGCTACACCTTC. Protein sequence: CAMREAQSYTF.

The genes are TRBV5-5 and TRBJ2-4; D tentatively reads TRBD1 or TRBD2 (5 bases each). The ends were cut back, 2 bases at V and 13 bases at J, with 19 bases in the middle. Germline V gives CDR1 SGHKS, CDR2 YYEKEE (reference sequence). The CDR3 sequence is 14 residues long. The CDR3 loop is CASSFGDAFYGQYF. The DNA of the CDR3 is TGTGCCAGCAGCTTTGGGGACGCTTTTTACGGGCAGTACTTC. Complete variable domain (other parts from reference TRBV5-5 and TRBJ2-4): DAGVTQSPTHLIKTRGQQVTLRCSPISGHKSVSWYQQVLGQGPQFIFQYYEKEERGRGNFPDRFSARQFPNYSSELNVNALLLGDSALYLCASSFGDAFYGQYFGAGTRLSVL.

This clonotype was found many times. For the CDR3, the DNA is TGTGCCATCGCCTCTAGCGGGAGGATGGGCGAGCAGTACTTC. Its protein product is CAIASSGRMGEQYF. The chain joins TRBV10-3 to TRBJ2-7; 11 bases agree with TRBD2. The CDR3 extends over 14 amino acids. In germline, CDR1 is ENHRY, CDR2 SYGVKD. Germline trimming cut 8 bases from V and 6 bases from J; bases unmatched to any gene: 9.

The V call is TRBV4-1, the J call TRBJ1-2; D is perhaps TRBD1 (5 bases). The CDR3 has 13 amino acids. The germline CDR1 and CDR2 sequences are MGHRA and YSYEKL. Trimming took 2 bases from V and 4 from J, leaving 8 bases between them. The CDR3 here is CASSQPGRYGYTF. The CDR3 DNA reads TGCGCCAGCAGCCAACCAGGGCGCTATGGCTACACCTTC.

The V call is TRBV12-3 or TRBV12-4, the J call TRBJ1-2; 8 bases align to TRBD1. V lost 8 bases, J lost 5 bases, and 16 bases stayed unmatched. The CDR3 totals 16 residues. CDR3 bases: TGTGCCAGCCTCTCCGGACCCCAGGGGGCGAGGTATGGCTACACCTTC. As protein: CASLSGPQGARYGYTF.

This clonotype was counted ten times or more. This sequence joins TRBV12-3 or TRBV12-4 and TRBJ2-7; D remains ambiguous. V was cut by 6 bases and J by 2 bases, with 8 bases left in between. CDR3 size: 12 residues. CDR3 in DNA: TGTGCCAGCAGCCCCTTAACCTACGAGCAGTACTTC. It yields the protein CASSPLTYEQYF.

This clonotype has more than one count but fewer than ten. The chain recombines TRBV6-1 with TRBJ2-7; the match to TRBD1 covers 7 bases. CDR1 MNHNS and CDR2 SASEGT come from the germline V gene. The CDR3 consists of 15 residues. The J segment lost 0 bases and the V segment lost 6 bases, leaving 8 bases of the junction unmatched. In nucleotides, the CDR3 is TGTGCCAGCAGCGATACAGGGGTCGGCTCCTACGAGCAGTACTTC. Its protein product is CASSDTGVGSYEQYF.

This chain links TRBV3-1 with TRBJ1-1; D is unresolved. The CDR3 is 15 residues long. Trimming pared 2 bases from V and 0 bases from J, leaving 10 bases between. The germline CDR1 and CDR2 sequences are LGHDT and YNNKEL (reference sequence). CDR3 bases: TGTGCCAGCAGCCAATACCGGGAGATGAACACTGAAGCTTTCTTT. It encodes CASSQYREMNTEAFF.